These 23 T cell receptor beta chains were sequenced from one sample in a study of cytomegalovirus exposure and HLA in healthy donors. The primer mix had 60 Vbeta and 13 Jbeta primers. The assay was immunoSEQ multiplex PCR, and TCRdb's table has in-frame clones only and misses some. Its clone listing holds more than 40,000 clones. Sequenced: PBMCs. These receptors all come from a man in his forties in good health and CMV-seropositive.

This CDR3 is CASSLDSGPSTDTQYF. The CDR3 nucleotides read TGTGCCAGCAGCTTAGATAGCGGACCTAGCACAGATACGCAGTATTTT. The chain joins TRBV5-4 to TRBJ2-3, with D possibly being TRBD2 (6 bases). This CDR3 has 16 residues. Trimming pared 2 bases from V and 0 bases from J, leaving 13 bases between. Germline V lookup: CDR1 SGHNT, CDR2 YYREEE (reference sequence). Full variable domain (remainder filled in from reference TRBV5-4 and TRBJ2-3): ETGVTQSPTHLIKTRGQQVTLRCSSQSGHNTVSWYQQALGQGPQFIFQYYREEENGRGNFPPRFSGLQFPNYSSELNVNALELDDSALYLCASSLDSGPSTDTQYFGPGTRLTVL.

The chain employs TRBV18 and TRBJ2-7; D is undetermined. Trimming shortened V by 2 bases and J by 0 bases, and 8 bases separated the two germline ends. Per germline, CDR1 KGHSH and CDR2 LQKENI. The CDR3 has 14 residues. The CDR3 coding sequence is TGTGCCAGCTCACCAGACACCTACTCCTACGAGCAGTACTTC. Amino acid sequence: CASSPDTYSYEQYF.

The chain has TRBV18 and TRBJ2-3, with 8 bases matching TRBD2. Germline assignment: CDR1 KGHSH and CDR2 LQKENI. The trim removed 2 bases at V and 4 bases at J, leaving 11 bases unmatched. This CDR3 spans 17 amino acids. CDR3 sequence (DNA): TGTGCCAGCTCACCAACTAGCGGTTTGGGGGTCGCAGATACGCAGTATTTT. It yields the protein CASSPTSGLGVADTQYF.

The chain is built from TRBV28 and TRBJ2-1, with D possibly matching TRBD2 (6 bases). The CDR3 extends over 14 amino acids. Germline assignment: CDR1 MDHEN and CDR2 SYDVKM. Trimming removed 4 bases from V and 8 bases from J, with 15 bases in between. This CDR3 is CASSSGLRLDEQFF. CDR3 sequence (DNA): TGTGCCAGCAGTTCGGGACTCCGGTTGGATGAGCAGTTCTTC.

The CDR3 DNA sequence: TGTGCCATCACCGTAGGACAGGGAGGAGATGGCTACACCTTC. This sequence encodes CAITVGQGGDGYTF. The chain uses TRBV10-3 and TRBJ1-2, with TRBD1 identical over 8 bases. Germline V gene lookup returns CDR1 ENHRY and CDR2 SYGVKD. CDR3 size: 14 residues. Trimming cost V 7 bases and J 6 bases; bases outside gene matches: 10.

This chain joins TRBV28 and TRBJ1-4; D is possibly TRBD1 (6 bases). The CDR3 runs 14 residues. Germline CDR1 MDHEN, CDR2 SYDVKM. V lost 4 bases and J 2 bases, leaving 8 bases between the germline ends. The CDR3 sequence: CASSYQGTNEKLFF. For the CDR3, the DNA is TGTGCCAGCAGTTATCAGGGGACTAATGAAAAACTGTTTTTT.

The chain carries TRBV27 and TRBJ2-1, with D perhaps TRBD2 (5 bases). Germline CDR1 and CDR2: MNHEY and SMNVEV (reference sequence). With 2 bases removed from V and 4 bases from J, the gap between germline ends came to 21 bases. The CDR3 extends over 18 amino acids. The CDR3 sequence is CASSLAERSPPTYNEQFF. The CDR3 nucleotides are TGTGCCAGCAGTTTAGCGGAGCGGTCCCCTCCGACATACAATGAGCAGTTCTTC.

The chain recombines TRBV9 with TRBJ2-1; 8 positions agree with TRBD2. V lost 2 bases, J lost 2 bases, and 3 bases stayed unmatched. There are 15 residues in the CDR3. CDR1 and CDR2 from the germline V gene are SGDLS and YYNGEE. This CDR3 reads CASSVGSGAYNEQFF. As DNA, the CDR3 is TGTGCCAGCAGCGTTGGTAGCGGGGCCTACAATGAGCAGTTCTTC.

V gene TRBV5-1 combines with J gene TRBJ2-3, with D maybe TRBD2 (6 bases). V was trimmed by 6 bases and J by 4 bases, leaving 15 bases between them. The CDR3 runs 14 residues. CDR1 SGHRS and CDR2 YFSETQ come from the germline V gene. CDR3 sequence: CASTWLANPDTQYF. The CDR3 nucleotides read TGCGCCAGCACCTGGCTAGCGAATCCAGATACGCAGTATTTT.

This sequence joins TRBV5-8 and TRBJ2-1; D unclear. The germline CDR1 and CDR2 sequences are SGHTS and YDEGEE. This CDR3 region has 15 residues. V lost 1 base to trimming and J lost 0 bases, with 8 bases between them. CDR3 sequence reads: CASSLSPSSYNEQFF. CDR3 DNA sequence: TGTGCCAGCAGCTTGAGTCCTAGCTCCTACAATGAGCAGTTCTTC.

The chain has TRBV28 and TRBJ1-2; unclear D gene. V was pared by 5 bases and J by 5 bases, with 3 bases between. Germline values: CDR1 MDHEN, CDR2 SYDVKM. CDR3 length: 10 residues. The CDR3 DNA is TGTGCCAGCAGTCAGTATGGCTACACCTTC. This encodes CASSQYGYTF.

This chain joins TRBV28 and TRBJ1-2; no clear D gene. Trimming pared 4 bases from V and 6 bases from J, leaving 6 bases between. In germline, CDR1 is MDHEN, CDR2 SYDVKM. The CDR3 consists of 11 residues. This chain's CDR3 is CASSYTDGYTF. The CDR3 DNA is TGTGCCAGCAGTTATACGGATGGCTACACCTTC.

J is TRBJ1-1 and V is TRBV30, with D hard to call. Trimming took 4 bases from V and 2 from J, leaving 11 bases between them. Germline-derived CDR1 and CDR2 are GTSNPN and SVGIG (reference sequence). The CDR3 totals 13 residues. CDR3 nucleotide sequence: TGTGCCTGGACCGTTGCCAGTAACACTGAAGCTTTCTTT. As protein: CAWTVASNTEAFF.

The genes are TRBV10-3 and TRBJ1-2; D is undetermined. Germline CDR1 and CDR2: ENHRY and SYGVKD. This CDR3 has 13 amino acids. V dropped 0 bases and J dropped 6 bases, with 8 bases sitting between them. CDR3 sequence reads: CAISESLGNGYTF. DNA of the CDR3: TGTGCCATCAGTGAGTCCTTGGGCAATGGCTACACCTTC.

As for this clone: The identical CDR3 is also encoded by other nucleotide sequences in the sample. The chain uses TRBV5-1 and TRBJ2-2, with D possibly TRBD2 on 5 matching bases. The CDR3 has 15 residues. The germline V and J ends were trimmed by 4 bases and 3 bases, with 13 bases remaining between them. CDR1 is SGHRS and CDR2 is YFSETQ in the germline V gene. The DNA of the CDR3 is TGCGCCAGCAGCCCAGGACTGGCGGACACCGGGGAGCTGTTTTTT. Encoded protein: CASSPGLADTGELFF.

The chain joins TRBV6-5 to TRBJ1-3; D is undetermined. CDR1 MNHEY and CDR2 SVGAGI come from the germline V gene. This CDR3 has 15 residues. Trimming pared 2 bases from V and 0 bases from J, leaving 8 bases between. The CDR3 DNA reads as TGTGCCAGCAGTTACCAATTTAGCTCTGGAAACACCATATATTTT. Translating gives CASSYQFSSGNTIYF.

The CDR3 sequence: CSVDTGKHTQYF. CDR3 DNA: TGCAGCGTAGACACAGGGAAGCATACGCAGTATTTT. The chain employs TRBV29-1 and TRBJ2-3, with D tentatively TRBD1 (6 bases). The V end was cut by 6 bases, the J end by 7 bases, with 14 bases between. CDR1 and CDR2 (germline): SQVTM, ANQGSEA. The CDR3 sequence is 12 residues long.

The chain has TRBV6-4 and TRBJ2-1; weak D call: TRBD1 (6 bases). The CDR3 loop spans 13 amino acids. The germline V gene has CDR1 MRHNA and CDR2 SNTAGT. Trimming shortened V by 0 bases and J by 12 bases, and 12 bases separated the two germline ends. CDR3 sequence: CASSDSSSGVQFF. CDR3 nucleotide sequence: TGTGCCAGCAGTGACTCGTCTTCAGGGGTGCAGTTCTTC.

The V and J genes are TRBV10-1 and TRBJ1-1; 10 bases are a match to TRBD1. The CDR3 covers 14 residues. The V gene end was trimmed by 6 bases and the J gene end by 5 bases; junction bases not matched to a gene: 6. Germline-derived CDR1 and CDR2 are WNHNN and SYGVQD (reference sequence). The CDR3, as DNA: TGCGCCAGCAGCGGAAAGGGACAGGGGACTGAAGCTTTCTTT. Translated, it gives CASSGKGQGTEAFF.

The chain couples TRBV15 to TRBJ1-6; weak D call: TRBD1 (5 bases). Per the germline V gene, CDR1 is LNHNV and CDR2 is YYDKDF (reference sequence). V lost 0 bases and J 9 bases, leaving 12 bases between the germline ends. This CDR3 comprises 15 residues. For the CDR3, the DNA is TGTGCCACCAGCAGAGACCGCGGGACCCGTTCACCCCTCCACTTT. Translation gives CATSRDRGTRSPLHF.

The rearrangement uses TRBV25-1 and TRBJ1-1, with unresolved D. The CDR3 extends over 12 amino acids. V lost 2 bases and J 3 bases, leaving 4 bases between the germline ends. Germline lookup yields CDR1 MGHDK and CDR2 SYGVNS. Written as DNA, the CDR3 is TGTGCCAGCAGTGAACATGACACTGAAGCTTTCTTT. Its protein is CASSEHDTEAFF.

The rearrangement uses TRBV28 and TRBJ2-7, with TRBD1 matching 9 bases. J lost 6 bases, V lost 5 bases, and 11 bases had no gene match. The CDR3 extends over 15 amino acids. CDR1 MDHEN and CDR2 SYDVKM come from the germline V gene. CDR3 amino acids: CASSTPGQGRSEQYF. The CDR3 bases are TGTGCCAGCAGTACTCCGGGACAGGGAAGATCCGAGCAGTACTTC.

The genes are TRBV7-9 and TRBJ2-7; 8 bases are a match to TRBD2. In germline, CDR1 is SEHNR, CDR2 FQNEAQ (reference sequence). The CDR3 runs 13 residues. V shed 5 bases and J 2 bases; nucleotides not matched to a gene: 2. CDR3 sequence (DNA): TGTGCCAGCAGCCTTAGCGGGACCTACGAGCAGTACTTC. The encoded protein is CASSLSGTYEQYF.